This TCR beta chain comes out of a study of blood T cell repertoires in COVID-19. Study summary: There were acute and convalescent COVID-19 samples, and they came from the United States, Italy and Spain.

The method was immunoSEQ multiplex PCR; TCRdb's version includes in-frame clones alone and lacks a portion of them. The profile shows roughly 190,000 clones, less than 95% of them singletons. Trimming took off 3 bases at V and 0 bases at J, with 9 bases between the two ends. Germline CDR1 reads SNHLY; CDR2 reads FYNNEI. The CDR3 has 15 residues. This clone was detected only a few times. The chain carries TRBV2 and TRBJ1-3; no clear D gene. Sequencing input: peripheral blood. The sequence came from a young man with COVID-19, enrolled during active disease. In DNA, the CDR3 is TGTGCCAGCAGTGATGCAGCTAGCTCTGGAAACACCATATATTTT. Its protein is CASSDAASSGNTIYF.